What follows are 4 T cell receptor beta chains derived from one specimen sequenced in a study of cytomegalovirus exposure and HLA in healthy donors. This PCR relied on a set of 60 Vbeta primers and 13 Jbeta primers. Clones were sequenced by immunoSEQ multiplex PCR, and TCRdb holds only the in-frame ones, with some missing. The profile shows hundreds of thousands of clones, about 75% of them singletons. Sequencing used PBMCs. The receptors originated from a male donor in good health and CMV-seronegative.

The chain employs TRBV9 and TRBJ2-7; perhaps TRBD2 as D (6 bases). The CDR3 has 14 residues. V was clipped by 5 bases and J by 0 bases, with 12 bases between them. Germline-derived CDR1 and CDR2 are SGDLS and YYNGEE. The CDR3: CASREGLSSYEQYF. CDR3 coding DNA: TGTGCCAGCAGGGAGGGGTTGAGCTCCTACGAGCAGTACTTC.

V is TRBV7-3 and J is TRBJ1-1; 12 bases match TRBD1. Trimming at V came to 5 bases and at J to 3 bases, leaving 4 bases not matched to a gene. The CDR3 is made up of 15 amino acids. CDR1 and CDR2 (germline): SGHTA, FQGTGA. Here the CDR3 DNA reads TGTGCCAGCAGCCGGGACAGGGGGCAGGACACTGAAGCTTTCTTT. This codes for CASSRDRGQDTEAFF.

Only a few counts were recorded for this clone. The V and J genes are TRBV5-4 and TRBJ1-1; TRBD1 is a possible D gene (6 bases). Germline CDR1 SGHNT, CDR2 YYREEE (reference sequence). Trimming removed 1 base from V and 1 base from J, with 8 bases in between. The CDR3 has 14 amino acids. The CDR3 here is CASSLTGRNTEAFF. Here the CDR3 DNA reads TGTGCCAGCAGCTTGACAGGGAGGAACACTGAAGCTTTCTTT. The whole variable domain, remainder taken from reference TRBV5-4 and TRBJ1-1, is ETGVTQSPTHLIKTRGQQVTLRCSSQSGHNTVSWYQQALGQGPQFIFQYYREEENGRGNFPPRFSGLQFPNYSSELNVNALELDDSALYLCASSLTGRNTEAFFGQGTRLTVV.

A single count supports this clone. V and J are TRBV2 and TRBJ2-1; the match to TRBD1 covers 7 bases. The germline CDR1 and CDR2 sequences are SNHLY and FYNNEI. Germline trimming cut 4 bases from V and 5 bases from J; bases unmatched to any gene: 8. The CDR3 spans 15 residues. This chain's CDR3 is CASSAGQGVNNEQFF. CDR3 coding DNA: TGTGCCAGCAGTGCTGGGCAGGGGGTTAACAATGAGCAGTTCTTC.